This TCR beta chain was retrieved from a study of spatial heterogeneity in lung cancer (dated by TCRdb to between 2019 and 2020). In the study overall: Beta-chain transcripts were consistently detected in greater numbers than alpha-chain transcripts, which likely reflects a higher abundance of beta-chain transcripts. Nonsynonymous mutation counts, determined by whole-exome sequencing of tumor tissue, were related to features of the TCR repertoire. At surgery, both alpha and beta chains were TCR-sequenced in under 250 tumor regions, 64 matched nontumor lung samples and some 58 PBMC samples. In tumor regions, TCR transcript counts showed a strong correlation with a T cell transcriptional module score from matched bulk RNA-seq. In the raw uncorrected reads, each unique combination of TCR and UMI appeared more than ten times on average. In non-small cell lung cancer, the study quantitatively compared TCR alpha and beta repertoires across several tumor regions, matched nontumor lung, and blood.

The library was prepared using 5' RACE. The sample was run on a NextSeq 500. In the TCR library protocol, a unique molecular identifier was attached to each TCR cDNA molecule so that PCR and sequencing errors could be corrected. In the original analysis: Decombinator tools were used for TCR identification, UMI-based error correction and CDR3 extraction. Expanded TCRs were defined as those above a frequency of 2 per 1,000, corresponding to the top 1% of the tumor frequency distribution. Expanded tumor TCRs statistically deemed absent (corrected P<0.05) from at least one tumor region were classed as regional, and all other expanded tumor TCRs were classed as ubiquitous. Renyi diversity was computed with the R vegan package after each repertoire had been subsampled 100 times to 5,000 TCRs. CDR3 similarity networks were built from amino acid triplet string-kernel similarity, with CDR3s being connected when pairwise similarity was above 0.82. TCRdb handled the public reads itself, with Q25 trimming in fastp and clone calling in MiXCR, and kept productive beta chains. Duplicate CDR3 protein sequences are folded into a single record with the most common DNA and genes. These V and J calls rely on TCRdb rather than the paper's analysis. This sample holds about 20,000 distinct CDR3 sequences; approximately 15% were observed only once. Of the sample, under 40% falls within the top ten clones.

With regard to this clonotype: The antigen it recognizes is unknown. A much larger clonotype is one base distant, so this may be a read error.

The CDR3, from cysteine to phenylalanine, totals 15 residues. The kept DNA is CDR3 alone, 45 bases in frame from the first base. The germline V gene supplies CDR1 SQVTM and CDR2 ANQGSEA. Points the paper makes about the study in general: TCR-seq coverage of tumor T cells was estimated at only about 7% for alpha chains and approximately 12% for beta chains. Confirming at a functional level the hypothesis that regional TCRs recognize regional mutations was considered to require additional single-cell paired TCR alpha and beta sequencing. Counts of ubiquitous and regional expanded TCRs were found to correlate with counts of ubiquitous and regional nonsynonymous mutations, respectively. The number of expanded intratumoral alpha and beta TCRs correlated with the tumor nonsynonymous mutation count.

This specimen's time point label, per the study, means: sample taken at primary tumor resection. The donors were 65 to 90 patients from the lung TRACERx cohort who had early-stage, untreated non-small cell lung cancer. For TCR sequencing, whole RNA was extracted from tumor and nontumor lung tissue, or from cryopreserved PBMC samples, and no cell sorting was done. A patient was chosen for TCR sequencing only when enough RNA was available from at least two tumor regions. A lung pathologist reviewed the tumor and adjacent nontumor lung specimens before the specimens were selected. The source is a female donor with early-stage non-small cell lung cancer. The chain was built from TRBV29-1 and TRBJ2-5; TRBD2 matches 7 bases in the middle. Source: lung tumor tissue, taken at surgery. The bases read TGCAGAGTTGCGGGAGCTGAGTTTCTGAGAGAGACCCAGTACTTC. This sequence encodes CRVAGAEFLRETQYF.